The 5 T cell receptor beta chains in this list originate from one sample, sequenced in a study of siplizumab effects on memory and regulatory T cells. Using immunoSEQ multiplex PCR, the repertoire was profiled, and TCRdb retains in-frame clones only, with some absent. The sample gives 75,000 to 100,000 clones, approximately 95% of which show up once; roughly 0.29% is in the top ten. Sequenced: non-Treg CD4+ T cells sorted from blood. These receptor sequences come from a human donor in good health.

The chain recombines TRBV5-8 with TRBJ2-1, with 8 nucleotides matching TRBD2. This CDR3 contains 15 residues. Trimming at V came to 4 bases and at J to 8 bases, leaving 11 bases not matched to a gene. Germline lookup yields CDR1 SGHTS and CDR2 YDEGEE. The CDR3 sequence: CASSPVSGGRYEQFF. The CDR3, as DNA: TGTGCCAGCAGCCCCGTATCGGGGGGGAGATATGAGCAGTTCTTC.

This clone was picked up one time. This chain joins TRBV7-9 and TRBJ2-7, with 12 positions matching TRBD2. Germline V lookup: CDR1 SEHNR, CDR2 FQNEAQ (reference sequence). Germline trimming cut 5 bases from V and 2 bases from J; bases unmatched to any gene: 16. CDR3 length: 19 amino acids. CDR3 sequence: CASSAPGLAGPTLPYEQYF. CDR3 nucleotides: TGTGCCAGCAGCGCACCGGGACTAGCGGGCCCTACCCTTCCCTACGAGCAGTACTTC.

The genes are TRBV14 and TRBJ1-2, with 10 bases identical to TRBD1. The length of the CDR3 is 14 residues. Losses at the gene ends were 3 bases for V and 3 bases for J; bases not matched to a gene: 1. Germline CDR1 is SGHDN and CDR2 is FVKESK. The CDR3 loop is CASSHGTGDYGYTF. CDR3 DNA sequence: TGTGCCAGCAGCCACGGGACAGGGGACTATGGCTACACCTTC.

This chain connects TRBV27 to TRBJ1-1; weak D call: TRBD1 (5 bases). The CDR3 contains 14 residues. The germline gives CDR1 MNHEY, CDR2 SMNVEV (reference sequence). Trimming removed 5 bases at V and 3 bases at J, with 13 bases between. CDR3 region: CASSETGTHTEAFF. The CDR3 nucleotides are TGTGCCAGCAGTGAGACCGGGACCCACACTGAAGCTTTCTTT.

The chain recombines TRBV7-3 with TRBJ2-3, with D hard to call. The CDR3 has 14 amino acids. Trimming shortened V by 3 bases and J by 0 bases, and 7 bases separated the two germline ends. From germline, CDR1 is SGHTA and CDR2 FQGTGA. CDR3 region: CASSFGVSTDTQYF. The CDR3 region has the DNA TGTGCCAGCAGCTTTGGAGTTAGCACAGATACGCAGTATTTT.